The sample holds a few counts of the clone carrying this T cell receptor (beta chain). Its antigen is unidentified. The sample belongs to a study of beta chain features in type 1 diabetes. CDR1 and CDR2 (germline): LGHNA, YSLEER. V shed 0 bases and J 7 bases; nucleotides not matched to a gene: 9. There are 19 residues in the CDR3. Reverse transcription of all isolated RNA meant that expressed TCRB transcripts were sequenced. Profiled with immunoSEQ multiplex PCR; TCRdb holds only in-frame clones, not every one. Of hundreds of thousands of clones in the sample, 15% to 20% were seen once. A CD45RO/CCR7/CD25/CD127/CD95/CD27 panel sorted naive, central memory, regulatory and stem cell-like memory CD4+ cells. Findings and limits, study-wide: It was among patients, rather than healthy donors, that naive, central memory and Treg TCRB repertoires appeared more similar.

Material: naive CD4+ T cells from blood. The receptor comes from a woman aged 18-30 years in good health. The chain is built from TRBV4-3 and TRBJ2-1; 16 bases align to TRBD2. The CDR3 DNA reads TGCGCCAGCAGCCAAGAACCCCCGGGACTAGCGGGAGGGAGAAATGAGCAGTTCTTC. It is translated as CASSQEPPGLAGGRNEQFF.